This T cell receptor (beta chain) was sequenced for a study of spatial heterogeneity in lung cancer (dated by TCRdb to the late 2010s). Background for the entire study: The donors were 72 patients from the lung TRACERx cohort who had early-stage, untreated non-small cell lung cancer. Follow-up PBMC samples were sequenced whenever available, with a median time to follow-up of around 24 months after resection. Beta-chain transcripts were consistently detected in greater numbers than alpha-chain transcripts, which likely reflects a higher abundance of beta-chain transcripts. In the raw uncorrected reads, each unique combination of TCR and UMI appeared more than ten times on average. TCR alpha and beta repertoires were quantitatively compared across multiple tumor regions, matched nontumor lung and blood in non-small cell lung cancer. The study linked features of the TCR repertoire to counts of nonsynonymous mutations, which were determined by whole-exome sequencing of tumor tissue. Both alpha and beta chains were TCR-sequenced in fewer than 250 tumor regions, about 69 matched nontumor lung samples and around 50 PBMC samples obtained at surgery.

Interpreted using the paper, the time point label stands for: blood at routine non-recurrence follow-up after resection. For TCR sequencing, whole RNA was extracted from tumor and nontumor lung tissue, or from cryopreserved PBMC samples, and no cell sorting was done. Only patients with enough RNA available from two or more tumor regions were chosen for TCR sequencing. The CDR3 spans 14 residues, from the cysteine through the phenylalanine. CDR3 DNA only is kept here, 42 bases in frame from base 1. Reading the germline V gene (reference sequence) gives CDR1 SGHKS and CDR2 YYEKEE. For this chain, trimming is 4 bases at the V end and 5 bases at the J end, and the number of junction bases without a gene match is 7. General findings and caveats noted by the study authors: Ubiquitous expanded tumor TCRs were detected in blood more often at tumor resection than at routine follow-up. Confirming at a functional level the hypothesis that regional TCRs recognize regional mutations was considered to require additional single-cell paired TCR alpha and beta sequencing. Only approximately 13 patients were included in comparisons of baseline and follow-up blood repertoires.

This clonotype appeared many times. The antigen this receptor binds is unknown. The input lacks base qualities; no much larger clone sits a single base away. The method was 5' RACE. The data were produced on a NextSeq 500. In the TCR library protocol, a unique molecular identifier was attached to each TCR cDNA molecule so that PCR and sequencing errors could be corrected. Per the source publication's procedure: TCR identification, UMI-based error correction and CDR3 extraction were performed with Decombinator tools. Expanded TCRs were defined as those above a frequency of 2 per 1,000, corresponding to the top 1% of the tumor frequency distribution. Renyi diversity was computed with the R vegan package after each repertoire had been subsampled 100 times to 5,000 TCRs. CDR3 similarity networks were built from amino acid triplet string-kernel similarity, with CDR3s being connected when pairwise similarity was above 0.82. TCRdb took the public reads, trimmed them with fastp at Q25, ran MiXCR for clone calling and kept in-frame beta chains. Each record represents a unique CDR3 protein, reported with the most common genes and DNA among its rows. TCRdb's processing, not the study's, gives the V and J calls here. The sample records roughly 120,000 distinct CDR3 sequences, less than 15% of which are singletons. In total, the top ten clones hold roughly 17% of the sample.

Here the chain combines TRBV5-5 and TRBJ1-1, and TRBD1 aligns with 8 junction nucleotides. This clonotype originated in a male donor with early-stage non-small cell lung cancer. The sample here was PBMCs, taken at follow-up. CDR3 loop: CASSVRGLGTEAFF. The DNA sequence is given as TGTGCCAGCAGCGTCAGGGGGCTTGGGACTGAAGCTTTCTTT.